These 32 T cell receptor beta chains came from one sample sequenced in a study of spatial heterogeneity in lung cancer. Study outcomes and limitations: The study found that expanded intratumoral alpha and beta TCR counts tracked tumor mutation counts.

TCRdb analysed the 5' RACE reads with MiXCR anew, one entry per CDR3 protein. The sample has about 100,000 distinct CDR3 sequences; 4% to 4.5% are singletons. The time point was: sample taken at primary tumor resection. These TCRs are of unknown antigen specificity. The sample in question was lung tumor tissue, obtained at surgery. These receptors were collected from a male donor with early-stage non-small cell lung cancer.

This clonotype came up many times. V is TRBV12-3 or TRBV12-4 and J is TRBJ2-7; D possibly corresponds to TRBD2 (6 bases). The CDR3 consists of 13 residues. V was trimmed by 3 bases and J by 7 bases, leaving 13 bases between them. CDR3 residues: CASSLREEGEQYF. CDR3 bases: TGTGCCAGCAGTTTGCGTGAGGAGGGTGAGCAGTACTTC.

The table lists this clonotype with many counts. The chain carries TRBV6-4 and TRBJ2-2, with no clear D. V was cut by 5 bases and J by 6 bases, with 10 bases left in between. The CDR3 is made up of 13 amino acids. Germline CDR1 is MRHNA and CDR2 is SNTAGT. The CDR3 DNA follows: TGTGCCAGCAGTAAATCCCCGGCCGGGGAGCTGTTTTTT. This sequence encodes CASSKSPAGELFF.

This clonotype was observed a handful of times. This sequence joins TRBV7-2 and TRBJ2-2, with D perhaps being TRBD1 or TRBD2 (5 bases each). This CDR3 contains 15 residues. Per the germline V gene, CDR1 is SGHTA and CDR2 is FQGNSA. V was trimmed by 1 base and J by 3 bases, leaving 9 bases between them. DNA of the CDR3: TGTGCCAGCAGCTTAGGGGGGACCCACACCGGGGAGCTGTTTTTT. Its translation is CASSLGGTHTGELFF.

The V and J genes are TRBV2 and TRBJ2-3; weak D call: TRBD1 (5 bases). The V gene's germline CDR1 is SNHLY and CDR2 FYNNEI. Trimming left V 4 bases short and J 1 base short, with 15 bases between. The CDR3 is 16 amino acids. CDR3 coding DNA: TGTGCCAGCAGTGGGACAATACCCCGGGGCACAGATACGCAGTATTTT. Amino acids: CASSGTIPRGTDTQYF.

This clonotype occurred many times. The chain recombines TRBV28 with TRBJ2-7; D is uncertain. The germline gives CDR1 MDHEN, CDR2 SYDVKM. The V and J ends lost 2 bases and 4 bases respectively, with 9 bases between them. This CDR3 has 13 residues. The CDR3 nucleotides are TGTGCCAGCAGTTTAGTGGATTCATACGAGCAGTACTTC. Translated: CASSLVDSYEQYF.

This clonotype was counted ten times or more. The chain employs TRBV7-8 and TRBJ1-1; D gene ambiguous. Germline V gene sequence: CDR1 SGHVS, CDR2 FQNEAQ. The V and J ends lost 2 bases and 4 bases respectively, with 5 bases between them. The CDR3 covers 12 residues. The CDR3 loop reads CASSLIGTEAFF. The CDR3 coding sequence is TGTGCCAGCAGCTTAATAGGCACTGAAGCTTTCTTT.

CDR3 nucleotide sequence: TGCAGTGCTAGAGGACTAGCGGGAGGGACCCAGTACTTC. Translation: CSARGLAGGTQYF. The chain couples TRBV20-1 to TRBJ2-5, with 13 bases identical to TRBD2. Germline V gene lookup returns CDR1 DFQATT and CDR2 SNEGSKA (reference sequence). The length of the CDR3 is 13 residues. V shed 1 base, J shed 7 bases, and the junction held 0 bases outside the gene matches.

The chain links TRBV30 to TRBJ2-5, with D hard to call. Per the germline V gene, CDR1 is GTSNPN and CDR2 is SVGIG (reference sequence). This CDR3 region has 13 residues. Trimming cost V 8 bases and J 2 bases, with 15 bases left between them. The CDR3 protein is CAPTVGKQETQYF. Here the CDR3 DNA reads TGTGCCCCCACCGTCGGAAAACAAGAGACCCAGTACTTC.

CDR3 DNA: TGTGCCAGCTCACCACCGGGGCAGCCGGACTACAATGAGCAGTTCTTC. It codes for CASSPPGQPDYNEQFF. The chain is built from TRBV18 and TRBJ2-1, with D tentatively TRBD1 (5 bases). The CDR3 loop spans 16 amino acids. The germline CDR1 and CDR2 sequences are KGHSH and LQKENI. Deletions cut 0 bases from V and 3 bases from J, with 12 bases between.

This clonotype was observed many times. The J gene is TRBJ2-7, the V gene TRBV25-1; 10 bases line up with TRBD2. The trim removed 6 bases at V and 0 bases at J, leaving 8 bases unmatched. Germline values: CDR1 MGHDK, CDR2 SYGVNS. The CDR3 sequence is 16 residues long. CDR3 sequence reads: CASSKAGGLTSYEQYF. CDR3 DNA: TGTGCCAGCAGCAAAGCGGGAGGGCTTACCTCCTACGAGCAGTACTTC.

This clonotype was counted ten times or more. The chain links TRBV6-6 to TRBJ2-7, with D possibly being TRBD1 (5 bases). Germline assignment: CDR1 MNHNY and CDR2 SVGAGI (reference sequence). V gave up 7 bases and J gave up 6 bases, with 16 bases separating them. The CDR3 totals 13 residues. CDR3 bases: TGTGCCAGCACAAAACAGGATAGAGGCGAGCAGTACTTC. This encodes CASTKQDRGEQYF.

This clonotype came up many times. This chain links TRBV20-1 with TRBJ2-1; 10 bases line up with TRBD2. The germline gives CDR1 DFQATT, CDR2 SNEGSKA (reference sequence). The CDR3 loop spans 14 amino acids. Germline trimming cut 5 bases from V and 6 bases from J; bases unmatched to any gene: 7. CDR3 amino acids: CSASGTSAVNEQFF. In DNA form, the CDR3 reads TGCAGTGCTTCCGGGACTAGCGCGGTCAATGAGCAGTTCTTC.

In its sample, this clonotype was seen many times. V gene TRBV7-6 combines with J gene TRBJ2-3; possibly TRBD1 or TRBD2 for D (5 bases each). The germline V gene encodes CDR1 SGHVS and CDR2 FNYEAQ. V lost 4 bases to trimming and J lost 5 bases, with 13 bases between them. The CDR3 has 14 residues. CDR3 nucleotide sequence: TGTGCCAGCAGCTCGGGGACCGCAAGAGATACGCAGTATTTT. It specifies CASSSGTARDTQYF.

The sample holds many counts of this clonotype. V and J are TRBV10-1 and TRBJ2-3; D is perhaps TRBD2 (5 bases). Trimming shortened V by 2 bases and J by 1 base, and 13 bases separated the two germline ends. This CDR3 region has 16 residues. The germline CDR1 and CDR2 sequences are WNHNN and SYGVQD (reference sequence). CDR3 DNA: TGCGCCAGCAGTGAGATAGCCCAGGAGGGCACAGATACGCAGTATTTT. Residues: CASSEIAQEGTDTQYF.

This chain connects TRBV5-1 to TRBJ2-1, with D perhaps matching TRBD2 (6 bases). The CDR3 has 15 amino acids. Looked up from germline, CDR1 is SGHRS and CDR2 is YFSETQ. V lost 2 bases to trimming and J lost 2 bases, with 11 bases between them. The CDR3 sequence is CASSFWGGPYNEQFF. The CDR3 nucleotides are TGCGCCAGCAGCTTTTGGGGAGGCCCCTACAATGAGCAGTTCTTC.

The sample holds many counts of this clonotype. The chain links TRBV6-1 to TRBJ1-1; 8 bases fit TRBD1. CDR1 and CDR2 from the germline V gene are MNHNS and SASEGT. This CDR3 contains 13 residues. Losses at the gene ends were 7 bases for V and 2 bases for J; bases not matched to a gene: 3. The CDR3 is CASTDRGNTEAFF. CDR3 bases: TGTGCCAGCACTGACAGGGGAAACACTGAAGCTTTCTTT.

Many counts were recorded for this clonotype. V and J are TRBV4-1 and TRBJ2-6; D tentatively reads TRBD1 or TRBD2 (5 bases each). Germline V gives CDR1 MGHRA, CDR2 YSYEKL. The CDR3 totals 17 residues. Trimming pared 9 bases from V and 1 base from J, leaving 19 bases between. The CDR3 coding sequence is TGCGCCAGTGGCTCAGTCGGGGCCGCATCTGGGGCCAACGTCCTGACTTTC. Translating gives CASGSVGAASGANVLTF.

Concerning this clonotype itself: This clone may be a read error of a much larger clone one base away. The chain combines TRBV20-1 with TRBJ2-2; D possibly corresponds to TRBD2 (6 bases). Germline V gives CDR1 DFQATT, CDR2 SNEGSKA (reference sequence). CDR3 size: 12 residues. The germline V and J ends were trimmed by 3 bases and 7 bases, with 9 bases remaining between them. CDR3 protein: CSASISGGELFF. The CDR3 region has the DNA TGCAGTGCTAGCATTAGCGGCGGGGAGCTGTTTTTT.

This clonotype was picked up a small number of times. The gene calls are TRBV12-3 or TRBV12-4 and TRBJ2-3; 7 bases are a match to TRBD2. V shed 7 bases, J shed 7 bases, and the junction held 17 bases outside the gene matches. The CDR3 spans 16 residues. The CDR3 nucleotides read TGTGCCAGCACTCTTGTGACTAGCTCCCCCGTGAATACGCAGTATTTT. Residues: CASTLVTSSPVNTQYF.

This clonotype has at least ten counts. The chain is built from TRBV20-1 and TRBJ2-1; D not resolved. This CDR3 has 14 residues. Germline V gives CDR1 DFQATT, CDR2 SNEGSKA (reference sequence). Deletions cut 4 bases from V and 0 bases from J, with 10 bases between. CDR3 region: CSAKALSSYNEQFF. The DNA for the CDR3 is TGCAGTGCTAAAGCGCTTAGCTCCTACAATGAGCAGTTCTTC.

This clonotype was seen ten or more times. The V gene is TRBV20-1, the J gene TRBJ1-5; tentatively, D is TRBD1 (5 bases). Germline V gene lookup returns CDR1 DFQATT and CDR2 SNEGSKA (reference sequence). The CDR3 runs 13 residues. The V end was cut by 6 bases, the J end by 4 bases, with 13 bases between. CDR3 coding DNA: TGCAGTGCCTTCCCCGGGACTAATCAGCCCCAGCATTTT. Protein sequence: CSAFPGTNQPQHF.

The table lists this clonotype with a few counts. V usage is TRBV7-2 and J usage is TRBJ2-1, with D unresolved. The germline gives CDR1 SGHTA, CDR2 FQGNSA. The CDR3 sequence is 12 residues long. The V and J ends lost 1 base and 8 bases respectively, with 6 bases between them. The CDR3 here is CASSLGSYEQFF. CDR3 coding DNA: TGTGCCAGCAGCTTAGGGAGCTATGAGCAGTTCTTC. Supplemented by reference TRBV7-2 and TRBJ2-1, the full variable domain reads GAGVSQSPSNKVTEKGKDVELRCDPISGHTALYWYRQSLGQGLEFLIYFQGNSAPDKSGLPSDRFSAERTGGSVSTLTIQRTQQEDSAVYLCASSLGSYEQFFGPGTRLTVL.

Many counts were recorded for this clonotype. J is TRBJ2-4 and V is TRBV20-1; TRBD1 is a possible D gene (6 bases). The CDR3 runs to 15 residues. Germline values: CDR1 DFQATT, CDR2 SNEGSKA (reference sequence). V lost 0 bases, J lost 9 bases, and 18 bases lay in between. CDR3 coding DNA: TGCAGTGCTAGAGATAGGGTAGAGGACAGAGGCATTCAGTACTTC. This encodes CSARDRVEDRGIQYF.

There are many counts of this clonotype. This chain joins TRBV27 and TRBJ1-6, with no clear D. This CDR3 is 15 amino acids long. Germline CDR1 reads MNHEY; CDR2 reads SMNVEV (reference sequence). V lost 3 bases and J 5 bases, leaving 11 bases between the germline ends. DNA of the CDR3: TGTGCCAGCAGTTTTATCGGGCGGGATAATTCACCCCTCCACTTT. Encoded protein: CASSFIGRDNSPLHF.

This clonotype was seen many times. J is TRBJ1-2 and V is TRBV6-2 or TRBV6-3; no clear D gene. V lost 7 bases to trimming and J lost 4 bases, with 10 bases between them. The CDR3 totals 12 residues. The germline CDR1 and CDR2 sequences are MNHEY and SVGEGT. In DNA, the CDR3 is TGTGCCAGCACGGCGGAATTCTATGGCTACACCTTC. It translates to CASTAEFYGYTF.

This clonotype has at least ten counts. The chain is built from TRBV14 and TRBJ2-2, with D perhaps matching TRBD1 or TRBD2 (6 bases each). V lost 1 base, J lost 4 bases, and 10 bases lay in between. The CDR3 totals 15 residues. The germline CDR1 and CDR2 sequences are SGHDN and FVKESK. CDR3 amino acids: CASSQVGGVTGELFF. CDR3 nucleotides: TGTGCCAGCAGCCAAGTCGGGGGCGTCACCGGGGAGCTGTTTTTT.

The chain combines TRBV28 with TRBJ1-3, with a weak D call TRBD1 (5 bases). The V end lost 2 bases, the J end lost 4 bases, and 9 bases lay between the germline ends. The CDR3 has 14 amino acids. Germline V gene data show CDR1 as MDHEN and CDR2 as SYDVKM. CDR3 in DNA: TGTGCCAGCAGTTTAGGGGGACGCGGAAACACCATATATTTT. Translated: CASSLGGRGNTIYF.

This clonotype was counted at least ten times. This chain connects TRBV5-1 to TRBJ2-6; D is unclear. The germline V gene has CDR1 SGHRS and CDR2 YFSETQ. V was trimmed by 3 bases and J by 0 bases, leaving 7 bases between them. The CDR3 totals 15 residues. The CDR3 loop reads CASSSDGSGANVLTF. The CDR3 region has the DNA TGCGCCAGCAGCTCAGACGGCTCTGGGGCCAACGTCCTGACTTTC.

This clonotype was seen many times. The chain links TRBV6-6 to TRBJ2-4; TRBD2 might be the D (6 bases). V was clipped by 5 bases and J by 3 bases, with 17 bases between them. Germline CDR1 MNHNY, CDR2 SVGAGI (reference sequence). The CDR3 runs 16 residues. The CDR3 nucleotides are TGTGCCAGCAGTCGGGGGTCGGGCAGGGACAAAAACATTCAGTACTTC. Translating it yields CASSRGSGRDKNIQYF.

This clonotype was picked up many times. V is TRBV7-4 and J is TRBJ2-5; D is ambiguous. From germline, CDR1 is SGHVT and CDR2 SQSDAQ. The ends were cut back, 0 bases at V and 3 bases at J, with 26 bases in the middle. The CDR3 has 20 residues. In DNA form, the CDR3 reads TGTGCCAGCAGCTTAGCGGGCAGGCAACTATCATGGCTGCGAAAAGAGACCCAGTACTTC. It encodes CASSLAGRQLSWLRKETQYF.

This chain links TRBV5-8 with TRBJ2-7, with D maybe TRBD1 (5 bases). The CDR3 is 14 residues long. Between the trimmed V and J ends, which lost 4 bases and 3 bases, there was a span of 14 bases. The germline gives CDR1 SGHTS, CDR2 YDEGEE. CDR3 DNA: TGTGCCAGCAGCGATGAAATTGACAGCTACGAGCAGTACTTC. Protein sequence: CASSDEIDSYEQYF. The entire variable domain, with the rest obtained from reference TRBV5-8 and TRBJ2-7, is as follows: EAGVTQSPTHLIKTRGQQATLRCSPISGHTSVYWYQQALGLGLQFLLWYDEGEERNRGNFPPRFSGRQFPNYSSELNVNALELEDSALYLCASSDEIDSYEQYFGPGTRLTVT.

This clonotype was detected many times. The rearrangement uses TRBV7-9 and TRBJ2-7, with D possibly called TRBD1 or TRBD2 (5 bases each). Trimming stripped 5 bases from V and 1 base from J, with 15 bases between. The length of the CDR3 is 15 residues. The germline CDR1 and CDR2 sequences are SEHNR and FQNEAQ (reference sequence). The CDR3 loop reads CASSPPGSPSYEQYF. The CDR3 DNA follows: TGTGCCAGCAGCCCGCCAGGGAGTCCTTCCTACGAGCAGTACTTC.